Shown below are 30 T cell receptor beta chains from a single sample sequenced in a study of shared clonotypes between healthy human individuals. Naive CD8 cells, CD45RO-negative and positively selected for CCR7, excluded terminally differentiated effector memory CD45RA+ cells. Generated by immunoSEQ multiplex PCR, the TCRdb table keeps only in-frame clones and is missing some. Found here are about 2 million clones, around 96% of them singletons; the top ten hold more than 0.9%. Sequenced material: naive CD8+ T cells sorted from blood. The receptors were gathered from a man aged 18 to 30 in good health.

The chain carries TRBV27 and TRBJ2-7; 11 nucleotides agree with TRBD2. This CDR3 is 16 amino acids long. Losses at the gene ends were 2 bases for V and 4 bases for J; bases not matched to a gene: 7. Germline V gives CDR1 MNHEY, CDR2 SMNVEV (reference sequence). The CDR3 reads CASSLLGTSGNYEQYF. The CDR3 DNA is TGTGCCAGCAGTTTACTGGGGACTAGCGGAAATTACGAGCAGTACTTC.

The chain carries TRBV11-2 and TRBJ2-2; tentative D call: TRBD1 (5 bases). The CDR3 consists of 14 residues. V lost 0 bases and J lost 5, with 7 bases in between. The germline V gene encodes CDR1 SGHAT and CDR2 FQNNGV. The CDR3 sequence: CASSLDQGTGELFF. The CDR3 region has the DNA TGTGCCAGCAGCTTAGACCAGGGAACCGGGGAGCTGTTTTTT.

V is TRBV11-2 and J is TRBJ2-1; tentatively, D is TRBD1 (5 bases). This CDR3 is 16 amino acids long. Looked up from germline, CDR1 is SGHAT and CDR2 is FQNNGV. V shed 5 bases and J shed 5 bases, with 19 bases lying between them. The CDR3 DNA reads TGTGCCAGCAGCCTTACGACCTCACAGGTTAACAATGAGCAGTTCTTC. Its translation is CASSLTTSQVNNEQFF. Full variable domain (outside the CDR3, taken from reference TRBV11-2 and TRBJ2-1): EAGVAQSPRYKIIEKRQSVAFWCNPISGHATLYWYQQILGQGPKLLIQFQNNGVVDDSQLPKDRFSAERLKGVDSTLKIQPAKLEDSAVYLCASSLTTSQVNNEQFFGPGTRLTVL.

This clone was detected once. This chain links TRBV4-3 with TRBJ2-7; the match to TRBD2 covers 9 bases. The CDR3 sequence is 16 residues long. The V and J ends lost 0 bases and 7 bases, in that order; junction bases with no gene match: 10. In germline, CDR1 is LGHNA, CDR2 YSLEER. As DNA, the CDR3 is TGCGCCAGCAGCCAAGATCCTAGCGGGGTCTCGGGAGAGCAGTACTTC. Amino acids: CASSQDPSGVSGEQYF.

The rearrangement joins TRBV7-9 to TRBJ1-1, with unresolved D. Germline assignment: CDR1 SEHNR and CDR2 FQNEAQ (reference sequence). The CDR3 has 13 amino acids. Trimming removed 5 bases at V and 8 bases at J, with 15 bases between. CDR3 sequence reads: CASSHPVQLEAFF. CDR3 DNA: TGTGCCAGCAGCCACCCCGTGCAGTTAGAAGCTTTCTTT.

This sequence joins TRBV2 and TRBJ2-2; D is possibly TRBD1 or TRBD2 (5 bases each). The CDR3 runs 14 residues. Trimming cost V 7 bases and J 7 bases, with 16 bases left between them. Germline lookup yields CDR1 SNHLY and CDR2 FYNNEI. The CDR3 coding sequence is TGTGCCAGCATTTATTCCGGGGCCGTCGGGGAGCTGTTTTTT. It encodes CASIYSGAVGELFF.

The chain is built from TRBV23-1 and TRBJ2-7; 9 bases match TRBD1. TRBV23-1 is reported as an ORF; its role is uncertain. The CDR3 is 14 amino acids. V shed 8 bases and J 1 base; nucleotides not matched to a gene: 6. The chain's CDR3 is CASWGQGLSYEQYF. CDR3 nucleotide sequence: TGCGCCAGCTGGGGACAGGGCCTTTCCTACGAGCAGTACTTC.

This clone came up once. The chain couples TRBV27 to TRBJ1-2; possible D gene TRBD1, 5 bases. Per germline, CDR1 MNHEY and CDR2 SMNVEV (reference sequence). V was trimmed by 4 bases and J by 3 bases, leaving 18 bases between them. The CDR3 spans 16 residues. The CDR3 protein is CASSSWAGRVDYGYTF. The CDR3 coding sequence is TGTGCCAGCAGTTCCTGGGCGGGCAGGGTGGACTATGGCTACACCTTC.

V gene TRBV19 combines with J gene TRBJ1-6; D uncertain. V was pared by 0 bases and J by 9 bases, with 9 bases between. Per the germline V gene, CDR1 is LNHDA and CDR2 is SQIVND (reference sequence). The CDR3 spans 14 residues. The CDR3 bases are TGTGCCAGTAGTATAGAGGGTCAGAGTTCACCCCTCCACTTT. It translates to CASSIEGQSSPLHF.

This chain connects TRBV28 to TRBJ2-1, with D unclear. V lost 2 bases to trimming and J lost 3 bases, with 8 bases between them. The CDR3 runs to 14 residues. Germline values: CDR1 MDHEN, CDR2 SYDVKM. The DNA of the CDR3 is TGTGCCAGCAGTTTAGTTAGTCTCTACAATGAGCAGTTCTTC. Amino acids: CASSLVSLYNEQFF. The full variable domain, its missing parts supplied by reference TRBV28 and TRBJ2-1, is DVKVTQSSRYLVKRTGEKVFLECVQDMDHENMFWYRQDPGLGLRLIYFSYDVKMKEKGDIPEGYSVSREKKERFSLILESASTNQTSMYLCASSLVSLYNEQFFGPGTRLTVL.

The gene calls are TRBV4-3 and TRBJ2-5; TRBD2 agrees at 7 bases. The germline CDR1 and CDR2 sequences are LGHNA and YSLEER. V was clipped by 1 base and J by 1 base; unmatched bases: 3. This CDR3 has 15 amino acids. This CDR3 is CASSQVGGTQETQYF. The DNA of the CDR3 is TGCGCCAGCAGCCAAGTGGGAGGGACCCAAGAGACCCAGTACTTC.

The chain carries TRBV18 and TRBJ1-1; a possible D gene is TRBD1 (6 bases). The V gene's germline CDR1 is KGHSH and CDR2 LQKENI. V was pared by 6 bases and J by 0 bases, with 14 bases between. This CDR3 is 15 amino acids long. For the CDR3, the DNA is TGTGCCAGCTCCCCGCCGACAGGACTGAACACTGAAGCTTTCTTT. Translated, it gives CASSPPTGLNTEAFF.

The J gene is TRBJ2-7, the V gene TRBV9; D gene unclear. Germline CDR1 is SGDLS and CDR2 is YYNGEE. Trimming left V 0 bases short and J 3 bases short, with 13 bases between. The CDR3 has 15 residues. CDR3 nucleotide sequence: TGTGCCAGCAGCGTAGGGGCCCATACGGGCTACGAGCAGTACTTC. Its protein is CASSVGAHTGYEQYF.

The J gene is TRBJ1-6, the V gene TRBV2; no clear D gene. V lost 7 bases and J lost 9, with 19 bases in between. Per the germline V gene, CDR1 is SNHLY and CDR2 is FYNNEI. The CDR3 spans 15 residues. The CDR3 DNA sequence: TGTGCCAGCACTAGACCCGCCGTAAACGCTTCACCCCTCCACTTT. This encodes CASTRPAVNASPLHF. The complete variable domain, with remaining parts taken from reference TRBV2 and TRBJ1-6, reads EPEVTQTPSHQVTQMGQEVILRCVPISNHLYFYWYRQILGQKVEFLVSFYNNEISEKSEIFDDQFSVERPDGSNFTLKIRSTKLEDSAMYFCASTRPAVNASPLHFGNGTRLTVT.

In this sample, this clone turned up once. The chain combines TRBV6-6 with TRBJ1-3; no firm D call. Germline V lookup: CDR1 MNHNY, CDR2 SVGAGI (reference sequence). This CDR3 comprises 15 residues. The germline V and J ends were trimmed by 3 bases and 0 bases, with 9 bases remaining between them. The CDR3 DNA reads TGTGCCAGCAGTTATGGGGAGATCTCTGGAAACACCATATATTTT. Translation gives CASSYGEISGNTIYF.

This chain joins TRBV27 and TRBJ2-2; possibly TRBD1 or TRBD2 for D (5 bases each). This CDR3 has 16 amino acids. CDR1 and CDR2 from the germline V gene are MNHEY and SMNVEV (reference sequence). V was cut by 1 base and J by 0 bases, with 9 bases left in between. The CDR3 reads CASSLWGTPNTGELFF. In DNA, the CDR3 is TGTGCCAGCAGTTTATGGGGGACCCCGAACACCGGGGAGCTGTTTTTT.

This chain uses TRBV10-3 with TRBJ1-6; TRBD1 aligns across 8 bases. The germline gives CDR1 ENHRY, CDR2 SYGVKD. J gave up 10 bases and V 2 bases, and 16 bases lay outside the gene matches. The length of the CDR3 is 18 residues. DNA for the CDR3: TGTGCCATCAGTGAGCCTACCAACGACAGGGGAAGTGGGTCACCCCTCCACTTT. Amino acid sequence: CAISEPTNDRGSGSPLHF.

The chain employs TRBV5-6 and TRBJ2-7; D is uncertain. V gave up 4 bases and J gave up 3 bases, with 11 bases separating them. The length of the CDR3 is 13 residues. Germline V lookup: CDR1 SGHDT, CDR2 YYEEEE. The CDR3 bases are TGTGCCAGCAGCCAAGGAAATTTCTACGAGCAGTACTTC. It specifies CASSQGNFYEQYF.

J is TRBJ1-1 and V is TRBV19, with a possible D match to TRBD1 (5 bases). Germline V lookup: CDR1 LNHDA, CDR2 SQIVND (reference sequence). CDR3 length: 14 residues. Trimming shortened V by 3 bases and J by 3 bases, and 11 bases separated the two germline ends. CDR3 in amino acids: CASSIAGIHTEAFF. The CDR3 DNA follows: TGTGCCAGTAGTATCGCAGGGATTCACACTGAAGCTTTCTTT.

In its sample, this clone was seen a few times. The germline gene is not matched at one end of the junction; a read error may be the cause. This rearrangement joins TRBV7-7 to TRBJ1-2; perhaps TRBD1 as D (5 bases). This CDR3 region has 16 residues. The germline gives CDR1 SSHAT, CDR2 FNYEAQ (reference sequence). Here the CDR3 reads CASSYDSENANYGYTF. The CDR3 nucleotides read TGTGCTAGCAGCTATGACAGCGAGAACGCTAACTATGGCTACACCTTC.

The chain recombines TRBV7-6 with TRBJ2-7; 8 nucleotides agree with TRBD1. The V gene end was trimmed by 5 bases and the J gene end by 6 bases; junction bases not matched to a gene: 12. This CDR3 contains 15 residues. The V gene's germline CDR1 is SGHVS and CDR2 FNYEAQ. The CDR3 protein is CASSPGQGALREQYF. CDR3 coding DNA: TGTGCCAGCAGCCCCGGGCAGGGGGCACTTCGCGAGCAGTACTTC.

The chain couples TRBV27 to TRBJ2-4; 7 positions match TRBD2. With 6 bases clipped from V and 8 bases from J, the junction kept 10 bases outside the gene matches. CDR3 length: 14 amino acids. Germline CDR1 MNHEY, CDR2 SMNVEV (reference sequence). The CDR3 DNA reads TGTGCCAGCAGCCGTTGGGGGGGAAGGGACATTCAGTACTTC. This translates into CASSRWGGRDIQYF.

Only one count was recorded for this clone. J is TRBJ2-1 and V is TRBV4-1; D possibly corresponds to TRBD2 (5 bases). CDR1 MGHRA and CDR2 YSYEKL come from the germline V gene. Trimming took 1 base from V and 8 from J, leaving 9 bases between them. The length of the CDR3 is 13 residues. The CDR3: CASSQARVDEQFF. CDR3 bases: TGCGCCAGCAGCCAAGCGAGGGTGGATGAGCAGTTCTTC.

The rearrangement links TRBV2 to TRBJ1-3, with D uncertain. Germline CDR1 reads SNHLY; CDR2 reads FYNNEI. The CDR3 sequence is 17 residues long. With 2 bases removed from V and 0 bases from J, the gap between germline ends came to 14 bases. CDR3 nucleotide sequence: TGTGCCAGCAGTGAATCCGCAGGCGTCGCCTCTGGAAACACCATATATTTT. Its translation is CASSESAGVASGNTIYF. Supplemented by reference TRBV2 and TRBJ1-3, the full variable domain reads EPEVTQTPSHQVTQMGQEVILRCVPISNHLYFYWYRQILGQKVEFLVSFYNNEISEKSEIFDDQFSVERPDGSNFTLKIRSTKLEDSAMYFCASSESAGVASGNTIYFGEGSWLTVV.

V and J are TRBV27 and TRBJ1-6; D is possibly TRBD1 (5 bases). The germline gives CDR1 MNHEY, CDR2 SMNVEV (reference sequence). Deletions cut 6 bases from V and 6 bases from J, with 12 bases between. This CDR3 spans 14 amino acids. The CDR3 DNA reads TGTGCCAGCAGCTGGGGGGGATTTAATTCACCCCTCCACTTT. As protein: CASSWGGFNSPLHF.

CDR3 DNA: TGCGCCAGCAGCCAAGGAATTAGAACCGGCGAGCAGTACTTC. Amino acid sequence: CASSQGIRTGEQYF. The V gene is TRBV4-1, the J gene TRBJ2-7; D not resolved. Germline loops: CDR1 MGHRA, CDR2 YSYEKL. This CDR3 comprises 14 residues. Trimming stripped 1 base from V and 6 bases from J, with 13 bases between.

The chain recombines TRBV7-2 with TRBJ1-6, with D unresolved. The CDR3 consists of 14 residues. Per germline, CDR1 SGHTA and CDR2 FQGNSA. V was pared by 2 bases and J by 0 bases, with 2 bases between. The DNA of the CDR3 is TGTGCCAGCAGCTTAACCTCCTATAATTCACCCCTCCACTTT. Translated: CASSLTSYNSPLHF.

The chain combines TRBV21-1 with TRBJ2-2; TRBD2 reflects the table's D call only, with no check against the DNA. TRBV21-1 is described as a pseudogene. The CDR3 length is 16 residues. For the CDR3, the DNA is TGTGCCAGCAGAAGTGAGATTACCGCGAACACCGGGGAGCTGTTTTTT. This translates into CASRSEITANTGELFF.

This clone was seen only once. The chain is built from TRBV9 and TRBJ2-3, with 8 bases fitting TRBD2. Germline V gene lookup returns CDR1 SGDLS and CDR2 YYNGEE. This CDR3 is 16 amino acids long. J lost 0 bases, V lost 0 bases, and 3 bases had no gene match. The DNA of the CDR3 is TGTGCCAGCAGCGTAGGACTAGCGACTAGCACAGATACGCAGTATTTT. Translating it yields CASSVGLATSTDTQYF.

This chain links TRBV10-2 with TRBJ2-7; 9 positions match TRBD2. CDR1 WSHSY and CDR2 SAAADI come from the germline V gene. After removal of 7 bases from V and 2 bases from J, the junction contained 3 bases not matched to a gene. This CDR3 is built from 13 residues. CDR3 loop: CASTAGGTYEQYF. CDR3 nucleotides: TGCGCCAGCACTGCGGGAGGGACCTACGAGCAGTACTTC.